This T cell receptor beta chain emerged from a study of early T cells in non-severe SARS-CoV-2 infection. Study as a whole: The chains were unpaired, and the sequenced material was bulk RNA from unsorted whole blood. General study results and limits: A preference for anti-spike CD8 responses marked VDJdb matching, which missed private and CD4 specificities.

The library protocol tagged individual cDNA molecules with unique molecular identifiers. TCRdb used MiXCR to reprocess the 5' RACE reads, holding one entry per CDR3 protein. This table has 85,000 to 95,000 distinct CDR3 sequences, about 15% appearing once. With respect to this clonotype: What it binds is not known.

Trimming left V 4 bases short and J 4 bases short, with 11 bases between. CDR3 size: 14 residues. From germline, CDR1 is LNHDA and CDR2 SQIVND (reference sequence). The rearrangement joins TRBV19 to TRBJ1-5; D is possibly TRBD1 (6 bases). This TCR was recovered from an adult who was a healthcare worker with PCR-confirmed SARS-CoV-2 infection or an uninfected control (not recorded which). The specimen was whole blood, collected at baseline. The CDR3 sequence is CASSTPGANQPQHF. The DNA for the CDR3 is TGTGCCAGTAGTACCCCGGGGGCTAATCAGCCCCAGCATTTT. The full variable domain, completed using reference TRBV19 and TRBJ1-5, is DGGITQSPKYLFRKEGQNVTLSCEQNLNHDAMYWYRQDPGQGLRLIYYSQIVNDFQKGDIAEGYSVSREKKESFPLTVTSAQKNPTAFYLCASSTPGANQPQHFGDGTRLSIL.